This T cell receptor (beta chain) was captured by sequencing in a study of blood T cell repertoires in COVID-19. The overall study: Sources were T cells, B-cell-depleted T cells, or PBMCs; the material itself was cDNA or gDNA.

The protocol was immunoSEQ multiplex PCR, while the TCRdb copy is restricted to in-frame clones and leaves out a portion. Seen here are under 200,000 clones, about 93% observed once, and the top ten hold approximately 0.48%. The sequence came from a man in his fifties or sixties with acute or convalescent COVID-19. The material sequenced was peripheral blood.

DNA for the CDR3: TGTGCCAGCAGCCAGCCCGGGACAGGGAGGAGAAACACCATATATTTT. This gives the protein CASSQPGTGRRNTIYF. The chain is built from TRBV16 and TRBJ1-3; 9 bases align to TRBD1. Trimming at V came to 3 bases and at J to 5 bases, leaving 8 bases not matched to a gene. The CDR3 is 16 amino acids. CDR1 is KGHSY, CDR2 FQNENV, per germline.